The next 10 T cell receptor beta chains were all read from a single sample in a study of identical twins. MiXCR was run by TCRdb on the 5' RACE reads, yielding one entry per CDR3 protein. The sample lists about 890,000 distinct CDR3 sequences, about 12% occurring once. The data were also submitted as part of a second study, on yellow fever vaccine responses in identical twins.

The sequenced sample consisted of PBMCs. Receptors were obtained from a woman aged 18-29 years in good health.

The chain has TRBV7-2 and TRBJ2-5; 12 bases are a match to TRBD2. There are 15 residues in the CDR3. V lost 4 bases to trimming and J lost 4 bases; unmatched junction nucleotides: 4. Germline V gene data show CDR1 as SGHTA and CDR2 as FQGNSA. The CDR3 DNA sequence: TGTGCCAGCAGCTCGACGACTAGCGGGAGAGAGACCCAGTACTTC. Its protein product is CASSSTTSGRETQYF.

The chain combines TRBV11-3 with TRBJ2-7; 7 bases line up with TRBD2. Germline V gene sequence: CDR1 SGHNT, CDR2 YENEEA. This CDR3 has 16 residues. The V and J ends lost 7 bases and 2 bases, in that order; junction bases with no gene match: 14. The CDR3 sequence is CASTNLGSAGAYEQYF. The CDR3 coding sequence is TGTGCCAGCACCAACTTAGGATCTGCGGGAGCCTACGAGCAGTACTTC. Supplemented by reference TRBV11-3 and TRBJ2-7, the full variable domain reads EAGVVQSPRYKIIEKKQPVAFWCNPISGHNTLYWYLQNLGQGPELLIRYENEEAVDDSQLPKDRFSAERLKGVDSTLKIQPAELGDSAVYLCASTNLGSAGAYEQYFGPGTRLTVT.

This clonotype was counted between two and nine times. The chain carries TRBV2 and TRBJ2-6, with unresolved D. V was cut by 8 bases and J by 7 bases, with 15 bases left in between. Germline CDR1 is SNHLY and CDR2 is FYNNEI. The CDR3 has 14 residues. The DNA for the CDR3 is TGTGCCAGCGATCCGGGTTATGGCGCCAACGTCCTGACTTTC. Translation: CASDPGYGANVLTF.

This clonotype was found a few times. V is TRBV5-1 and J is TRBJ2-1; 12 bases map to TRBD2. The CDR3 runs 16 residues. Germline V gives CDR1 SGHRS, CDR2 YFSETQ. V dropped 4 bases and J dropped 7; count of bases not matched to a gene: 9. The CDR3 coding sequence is TGCGCCAGCAGCCTAACGTCTAGCGGGGGGGGTAATGAGCAGTTCTTC. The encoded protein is CASSLTSSGGGNEQFF.

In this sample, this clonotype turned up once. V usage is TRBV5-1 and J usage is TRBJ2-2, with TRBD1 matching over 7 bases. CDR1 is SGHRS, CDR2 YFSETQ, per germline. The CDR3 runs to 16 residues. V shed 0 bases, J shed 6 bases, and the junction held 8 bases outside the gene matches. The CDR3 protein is CASSLAAKQGSGELFF. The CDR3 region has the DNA TGCGCCAGCAGCTTGGCCGCGAAACAGGGGTCCGGGGAGCTGTTTTTT.

CDR3 protein: CSAMVGGTSYEQYF. The CDR3 DNA sequence: TGCAGTGCTATGGTGGGAGGAACTTCCTACGAGCAGTACTTC. J is TRBJ2-7 and V is TRBV20-1; a possible D gene is TRBD2 (6 bases). The CDR3 length is 14 residues. The V end was cut by 4 bases, the J end by 1 base, with 14 bases between. Germline CDR1 DFQATT, CDR2 SNEGSKA (reference sequence).

In DNA, the CDR3 is TGTGCCAGCAGAGTCGAAGATACGCAGTATTTT. As protein: CASRVEDTQYF. The chain recombines TRBV6-6 with TRBJ2-3; no reliable D call. The CDR3 runs to 11 residues. V was shortened by 6 bases and J by 5 bases, with 6 bases between the two germline ends. Germline V gene sequence: CDR1 MNHNY, CDR2 SVGAGI (reference sequence).

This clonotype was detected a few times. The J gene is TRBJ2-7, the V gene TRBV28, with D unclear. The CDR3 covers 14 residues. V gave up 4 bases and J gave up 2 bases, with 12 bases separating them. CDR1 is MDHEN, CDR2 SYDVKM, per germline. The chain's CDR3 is CASSSTSGPYEQYV. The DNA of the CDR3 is TGTGCCAGCAGTTCAACTTCCGGACCCTACGAGCAGTACGTC.

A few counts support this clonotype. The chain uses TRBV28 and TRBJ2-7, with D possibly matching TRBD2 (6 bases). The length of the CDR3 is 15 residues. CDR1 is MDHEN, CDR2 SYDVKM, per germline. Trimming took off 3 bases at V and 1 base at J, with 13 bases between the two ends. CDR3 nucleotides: TGTGCCAGCAGTTTTGGGACTGTCAATTCCTACGAGCAGTACTTC. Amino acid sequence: CASSFGTVNSYEQYF.

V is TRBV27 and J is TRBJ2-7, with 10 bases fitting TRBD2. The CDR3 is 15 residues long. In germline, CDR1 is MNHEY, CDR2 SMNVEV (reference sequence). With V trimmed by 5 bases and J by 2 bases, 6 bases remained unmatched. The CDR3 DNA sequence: TGTGCCAGCAGTACTAGCGGGACATCCCCCTACGAGCAGTACTTC. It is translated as CASSTSGTSPYEQYF.